The 18 T cell receptor beta chains in this list originate from one sample, sequenced in a study of CD8 T cells in ankylosing spondylitis. Via MiXCR, TCRdb re-called the 5' RACE reads, giving one row per CDR3 protein. The sample shows approximately 130,000 distinct CDR3 sequences, 11% of them seen only once. The sample taken for sequencing was blood, either unsorted or a sorted T cell fraction (not recorded which). Receptors were obtained from a female donor with ankylosing spondylitis or in good health (not recorded which).

The sample holds a few counts of this clonotype. The chain uses TRBV15 and TRBJ2-1; the match to TRBD2 covers 8 bases. This CDR3 region has 15 residues. Germline-derived CDR1 and CDR2 are LNHNV and YYDKDF (reference sequence). Trimming at V came to 3 bases and at J to 6 bases, leaving 7 bases not matched to a gene. CDR3 loop: CATSSPRGGPNEQFF. The CDR3 DNA sequence: TGTGCCACCAGCAGTCCCCGGGGGGGCCCCAATGAGCAGTTCTTC.

This clonotype appeared many times. The rearrangement joins TRBV12-3 or TRBV12-4 to TRBJ1-6; D is undetermined. The CDR3 covers 13 residues. The V and J ends lost 6 bases and 8 bases respectively, with 11 bases between them. The CDR3 DNA sequence: TGTGCCAGCAGCCCCTTGGTCTATTCACCCCTCCACTTT. It encodes CASSPLVYSPLHF.

The sample holds many counts of this clonotype. The CDR3 coding sequence is TGTGCCAGCAGTTTGGCTAGCGGAAACCCTAGCACAGATACGCAGTATTTT. It codes for CASSLASGNPSTDTQYF. The V gene is TRBV12-3 or TRBV12-4, the J gene TRBJ2-3; the match to TRBD2 covers 7 bases. V trimming: 3 bases; J trimming: 0 bases; junction bases outside the gene matches: 9. The CDR3 has 17 amino acids.

This clonotype was found many times. The chain employs TRBV5-4 and TRBJ1-1, with a weak D call TRBD1 (6 bases). With 3 bases removed from V and 1 base from J, the gap between germline ends came to 16 bases. The CDR3 spans 16 residues. Germline assignment: CDR1 SGHNT and CDR2 YYREEE (reference sequence). The CDR3 protein is CASSSVAGTRNTEAFF. In DNA form, the CDR3 reads TGTGCCAGCAGCTCCGTGGCCGGGACAAGGAACACTGAAGCTTTCTTT.

This clonotype has at least ten counts. This chain uses TRBV11-3 with TRBJ1-3, with D unclear. V lost 4 bases to trimming and J lost 1 base, with 8 bases between them. This CDR3 has 14 amino acids. The germline V gene encodes CDR1 SGHNT and CDR2 YENEEA. CDR3 in DNA: TGTGCCAGCAGCTCCCCGGCATCTGGAAACACCATATATTTT. This sequence encodes CASSSPASGNTIYF.

This clonotype has only a few counts. This chain links TRBV29-1 with TRBJ2-1; TRBD1 agrees at 7 bases. The CDR3 is 15 residues long. From germline, CDR1 is SQVTM and CDR2 ANQGSEA. J gave up 0 bases and V 2 bases, and 4 bases lay outside the gene matches. The CDR3 protein is CSVESAGGSYNEQFF. DNA of the CDR3: TGCAGCGTTGAATCTGCAGGGGGCTCCTACAATGAGCAGTTCTTC.

This clonotype was counted many times. This chain uses TRBV2 with TRBJ1-2, with TRBD1 matching 7 bases. Germline V gene sequence: CDR1 SNHLY, CDR2 FYNNEI. The CDR3 covers 14 residues. The J segment lost 8 bases and the V segment lost 8 bases, leaving 14 bases of the junction unmatched. For the CDR3, the DNA is TGTGCCAGCTCAGGACGGATATACAGGGGCGGCTACACCTTC. It is translated as CASSGRIYRGGYTF. The variable domain in full, completed from reference TRBV2 and TRBJ1-2, reads EPEVTQTPSHQVTQMGQEVILRCVPISNHLYFYWYRQILGQKVEFLVSFYNNEISEKSEIFDDQFSVERPDGSNFTLKIRSTKLEDSAMYFCASSGRIYRGGYTFGSGTRLTVV.

The V and J genes are TRBV19 and TRBJ2-1; D might be TRBD2 (7 bases). Trimming shortened V by 7 bases and J by 8 bases, and 18 bases separated the two germline ends. The CDR3 runs to 14 residues. Germline V lookup: CDR1 LNHDA, CDR2 SQIVND (reference sequence). The CDR3 protein is CASIERGGSDEQFF. CDR3 nucleotide sequence: TGTGCCAGTATCGAGAGGGGGGGTAGCGATGAGCAGTTCTTC.

This clonotype has only a few counts. The rearrangement joins TRBV5-5 to TRBJ1-1; D is perhaps TRBD1 (6 bases). The germline V gene has CDR1 SGHKS and CDR2 YYEKEE (reference sequence). Trimming shortened V by 3 bases and J by 5 bases, and 14 bases separated the two germline ends. There are 14 residues in the CDR3. The CDR3 DNA reads as TGTGCCAGCAGCTCCCAGGGGAAGGGGACTGAAGCTTTCTTT. Residues: CASSSQGKGTEAFF.

This clonotype was picked up many times. The V call is TRBV3-1, the J call TRBJ2-5; D gene unclear. V lost 2 bases and J 4 bases, leaving 8 bases between the germline ends. Germline CDR1 LGHDT, CDR2 YNNKEL (reference sequence). This CDR3 spans 13 amino acids. The CDR3 nucleotides read TGTGCCAGCAGCCAAACCCCCCGAGAGACCCAGTACTTC. Amino acids: CASSQTPRETQYF.

This clonotype was recorded at least ten times. The chain couples TRBV20-1 to TRBJ1-5; 10 bases are shared with TRBD1. CDR1 is DFQATT, CDR2 SNEGSKA, per germline (reference sequence). This CDR3 has 15 residues. V was clipped by 5 bases and J by 3 bases; unmatched bases: 7. DNA of the CDR3: TGCAGTGCTTCCACGGGACAGGGGACCAATCAGCCCCAGCATTTT. It codes for CSASTGQGTNQPQHF.

This clonotype was seen just once. The rearrangement uses TRBV20-1 and TRBJ1-2; no reliable D call. CDR3 length: 12 residues. Germline V gene lookup returns CDR1 DFQATT and CDR2 SNEGSKA (reference sequence). Trimming removed 2 bases at V and 1 base at J, with 5 bases between. The DNA for the CDR3 is TGCAGTGCTAGAACAGTTAACTATGGCTACACCTTC. Residues: CSARTVNYGYTF.

On this clonotype itself: This clone may be a read error of a much larger clone one base away. This sequence joins TRBV12-3 or TRBV12-4 and TRBJ1-5; D unclear. The CDR3 consists of 12 residues. CDR3 DNA: TGTGCCACCAGTTTGGGTAGACAGCCCCAGCATTTT. Protein product: CATSLGRQPQHF.

This clonotype was seen at least ten times. V and J are TRBV25-1 and TRBJ2-5; D not resolved. CDR3 length equals 15 residues. The germline CDR1 and CDR2 sequences are MGHDK and SYGVNS. The ends were cut back, 0 bases at V and 0 bases at J, with 8 bases in the middle. This CDR3 reads CASSEYRGHQETQYF. The CDR3 nucleotides read TGTGCCAGCAGTGAATATAGAGGACACCAAGAGACCCAGTACTTC.

V is TRBV5-1 and J is TRBJ2-3; 13 bases fit TRBD2. Germline V lookup: CDR1 SGHRS, CDR2 YFSETQ. V lost 0 bases, J lost 1 base, and 2 bases stayed unmatched. The CDR3 covers 17 residues. The CDR3 is CASSLGGLAGGTDTQYF. DNA for the CDR3: TGCGCCAGCAGCTTGGGAGGACTAGCGGGGGGCACAGATACGCAGTATTTT.

This clonotype was observed a few times. Being one base from a much bigger clone, this may be a read error. This chain uses TRBV3-1 with TRBJ2-1; 12 bases are shared with TRBD2. CDR1 is LGHDT and CDR2 is YNNKEL in the germline V gene (reference sequence). This CDR3 spans 15 amino acids. CDR3: CATSQLAGGSYEQFF. CDR3 in DNA: TGTGCCACCAGCCAACTAGCGGGGGGTAGCTATGAGCAGTTCTTC.

Notes on this clonotype: This may be a read error, as it is one base from a much larger clone. V is TRBV7-2 and J is TRBJ2-6; weak D call: TRBD1 (5 bases). Germline CDR1 SGHTA, CDR2 FQGNSA. This CDR3 is built from 14 residues. The CDR3 sequence: CASGASSGANVLAF. Written as DNA, the CDR3 is TGTGCCAGCGGCGCCAGCTCTGGGGCCAACGTCCTGGCTTTC. Filled out from reference TRBV7-2 and TRBJ2-6, the complete variable domain reads GAGVSQSPSNKVTEKGKDVELRCDPISGHTALYWYRQSLGQGLEFLIYFQGNSAPDKSGLPSDRFSAERTGGSVSTLTIQRTQQEDSAVYLCASGASSGANVLAFGAGSRLTVL.

This clonotype was seen at least ten times. The chain is built from TRBV5-1 and TRBJ1-6, with a weak D call TRBD1 (6 bases). In germline, CDR1 is SGHRS, CDR2 YFSETQ. The germline V and J ends were trimmed by 2 bases and 9 bases, with 15 bases remaining between them. This CDR3 has 15 amino acids. The CDR3 is CASSFLQGVGSPLHF. CDR3 sequence (DNA): TGCGCCAGCAGCTTCCTACAGGGAGTGGGTTCACCCCTCCACTTT.